This TCR beta chain was recovered during a study of cytomegalovirus exposure and HLA in healthy donors. Remarks on this clone: The antigen is undetermined.

Study results and caveats: Earlier analysis found most TCR beta V segments productive about 90% or about 30% of the time.

The PCR employed 60 Vbeta primers together with 13 Jbeta primers. The data were produced by immunoSEQ multiplex PCR, yet TCRdb's version contains in-frame clones alone and is incomplete. The sample consists of some 85,000 clones, 65% to 85% of them appearing once. Germline assignment: CDR1 SGHRS and CDR2 YFSETQ. The V segment lost 2 bases and the J segment 3 bases; nucleotides outside the gene matches: 3. CDR3 length: 14 residues. This chain connects TRBV5-1 to TRBJ2-5, with 8 bases matching TRBD2. The clonotype comes from a woman aged 45-65 years in good health and CMV-seronegative. Sequenced: PBMCs. The CDR3 bases are TGCGCCAGCAGCTTTACTAGCGGAGAAGAGACCCAGTACTTC. Amino acid sequence: CASSFTSGEETQYF.